These 21 T cell receptor beta chains were all obtained from the same sample, sequenced in a study of neoadjuvant anti-PD-1 for oral cavity cancer. Repertoires were generated with immunoSEQ multiplex PCR, while TCRdb's copy carries only in-frame clones and drops some. The table shows 9,500 to 15,000 clones, with around three fifths occurring only once. Source: tumor tissue, taken before nivolumab (anti-PD-1) treatment. The receptors shown here come from a person aged 35-80 years with oral cavity squamous cell carcinoma. The donor label of this sample is uncertain.

This sequence joins TRBV9 and TRBJ1-4; a weak D match, TRBD1 (5 bases). Germline CDR1 and CDR2: SGDLS and YYNGEE. The CDR3 contains 15 residues. V was trimmed by 6 bases and J by 5 bases, leaving 17 bases between them. This chain's CDR3 is CASTPMGGGNEKLFF. The DNA of the CDR3 is TGTGCCAGCACCCCTATGGGGGGTGGGAATGAAAAACTGTTTTTT.

This clone showed up just a few times. V gene TRBV19 combines with J gene TRBJ2-3; 12 bases line up with TRBD2. The CDR3 is 18 amino acids. In germline, CDR1 is LNHDA, CDR2 SQIVND (reference sequence). V lost 2 bases, J lost 4 bases, and 10 bases stayed unmatched. In DNA, the CDR3 is TGTGCCAGTAGTATAAGGCTAGCGGGGGGGCTACGCCCAGATACGCAGTATTTT. Its protein product is CASSIRLAGGLRPDTQYF.

V is TRBV4-2 and J is TRBJ2-3; D not resolved. CDR1 is LGHNA and CDR2 is YNFKEQ in the germline V gene. Trimming removed 1 base at V and 5 bases at J, with 1 base between. The CDR3 sequence is 11 residues long. CDR3 amino acids: CASSQGDTQYF. In nucleotides, the CDR3 is TGTGCCAGCAGCCAAGGAGATACGCAGTATTTT.

By share, this clone counts as medium-sized (0.01 to 0.1%). The chain is built from TRBV5-4 and TRBJ2-6; 9 bases line up with TRBD2. CDR1 is SGHNT and CDR2 is YYREEE in the germline V gene (reference sequence). The CDR3 runs 18 residues. J gave up 0 bases and V 0 bases, and 4 bases lay outside the gene matches. Here the CDR3 DNA reads TGTGCCAGCAGCTTGGGGACTAGCGTGCACTCTGGGGCCAACGTCCTGACTTTC. The encoded protein is CASSLGTSVHSGANVLTF.

By sample fraction, this clone is medium-sized (0.01 to 0.1%). The rearrangement links TRBV18 to TRBJ2-7; maybe TRBD2 (5 bases). The CDR3 covers 12 residues. The germline V and J ends were trimmed by 6 bases and 8 bases, with 14 bases remaining between them. The V gene's germline CDR1 is KGHSH and CDR2 LQKENI. The CDR3 DNA follows: TGTGCCAGCTCCCCAGGCGGGTCTAAGCAGTACTTC. Its protein is CASSPGGSKQYF.

The chain employs TRBV19 and TRBJ2-2; D unclear. V dropped 7 bases and J dropped 4 bases, with 13 bases sitting between them. The CDR3 has 14 amino acids. The germline gives CDR1 LNHDA, CDR2 SQIVND (reference sequence). Here the CDR3 reads CASISSRATGELFF. The DNA of the CDR3 is TGTGCCAGTATCAGTAGCAGAGCCACCGGGGAGCTGTTTTTT.

The CDR3 is CASSPATGTASYEQYF. For the CDR3, the DNA is TGTGCCAGCTCACCTGCGACCGGGACAGCCTCCTACGAGCAGTACTTC. The gene calls are TRBV18 and TRBJ2-7; 7 bases are shared with TRBD1. CDR1 is KGHSH and CDR2 is LQKENI in the germline V gene. V lost 3 bases and J lost 0; bases outside the gene matches: 8. The CDR3 has 16 amino acids.

The V call is TRBV7-6, the J call TRBJ2-1; D may correspond to TRBD1 or TRBD2 (5 bases each). This CDR3 comprises 13 residues. From germline, CDR1 is SGHVS and CDR2 FNYEAQ. V dropped 5 bases and J dropped 0 bases, with 5 bases sitting between them. The CDR3 coding sequence is TGTGCCAGCAGCGGGGGCTCCTACAATGAGCAGTTCTTC. The encoded protein is CASSGGSYNEQFF.

The gene calls are TRBV30 and TRBJ1-4; the D gene is possibly TRBD1 (6 bases). This CDR3 region has 16 residues. V lost 1 base to trimming and J lost 6 bases, with 18 bases between them. The germline CDR1 and CDR2 sequences are GTSNPN and SVGIG (reference sequence). DNA for the CDR3: TGTGCCTGGAGTGCCCCTAAGGGGGGTGGCCATGAAAAACTGTTTTTT. It codes for CAWSAPKGGGHEKLFF.

The CDR3 here is CASSPGGVSNYEQYF. For the CDR3, the DNA is TGTGCCAGCAGCCCCGGTGGTGTTTCGAACTACGAGCAGTACTTC. This chain connects TRBV6-5 to TRBJ2-7; no firm D call. The germline V and J ends were trimmed by 6 bases and 3 bases, with 18 bases remaining between them. Looked up from germline, CDR1 is MNHEY and CDR2 is SVGAGI. This CDR3 region has 15 residues.

The V and J genes are TRBV18 and TRBJ1-1; D is unclear. CDR1 is KGHSH and CDR2 is LQKENI in the germline V gene. This CDR3 is 15 amino acids long. The V and J ends lost 6 bases and 0 bases respectively, with 14 bases between them. CDR3 in DNA: TGTGCCAGCTCTCCCCCCGGACGGATGAACACTGAAGCTTTCTTT. It encodes CASSPPGRMNTEAFF. Complete variable domain (other parts from reference TRBV18 and TRBJ1-1): NAGVMQNPRHLVRRRGQEARLRCSPMKGHSHVYWYRQLPEEGLKFMVYLQKENIIDESGMPKERFSAEFPKEGPSILRIQQVVRGDSAAYFCASSPPGRMNTEAFFGQGTRLTVV.

The chain joins TRBV11-3 to TRBJ2-1; 8 bases match TRBD1. CDR3 length: 14 amino acids. The V segment lost 4 bases and the J segment 5 bases; nucleotides outside the gene matches: 4. Germline V lookup: CDR1 SGHNT, CDR2 YENEEA. In DNA form, the CDR3 reads TGTGCCAGCAGCTACCGGACAGGGCACAATGAGCAGTTCTTC. Translating gives CASSYRTGHNEQFF.

This chain's CDR3 is CASSALRGDEYNSPLHF. CDR3 nucleotides: TGTGCCAGCAGCGCCCTTCGGGGGGATGAATATAATTCACCCCTCCACTTT. The chain links TRBV13 to TRBJ1-6; D might be TRBD1 (5 bases). From germline, CDR1 is PRHDT and CDR2 FYEKMQ (reference sequence). This CDR3 comprises 17 residues. V lost 5 bases and J lost 4, with 18 bases in between.

The genes are TRBV7-2 and TRBJ2-1, with 8 positions matching TRBD2. The length of the CDR3 is 14 residues. CDR1 and CDR2 from the germline V gene are SGHTA and FQGNSA. The junction had 10 bases not matched to a gene; V was cut back by 5 bases and J by 10 bases. This CDR3 is CASSPRAGGREQFF. For the CDR3, the DNA is TGTGCCAGCAGCCCCCGCGCGGGGGGCCGCGAGCAGTTCTTC.

The genes are TRBV27 and TRBJ2-5; TRBD2 matches 9 bases. The V segment lost 7 bases and the J segment 8 bases; nucleotides outside the gene matches: 8. CDR1 MNHEY and CDR2 SMNVEV come from the germline V gene (reference sequence). The CDR3 has 13 amino acids. The DNA for the CDR3 is TGTGCCAGCAAGAGTAGCGGGGGCGGAACCCAGTACTTC. It yields the protein CASKSSGGGTQYF.

This clone was seen only a few times. DNA of the CDR3: TGTGCCAGCAGCAGGGACAGGGGTAGAATCTCCGGGGAGCTGTTTTTT. This codes for CASSRDRGRISGELFF. The chain links TRBV13 to TRBJ2-2; 10 bases agree with TRBD1. The junction had 9 bases not matched to a gene; V was cut back by 5 bases and J by 6 bases. Looked up from germline, CDR1 is PRHDT and CDR2 is FYEKMQ (reference sequence). The CDR3 is made up of 16 amino acids.

This chain joins TRBV30 and TRBJ2-3; 13 positions agree with TRBD2. Germline CDR1 GTSNPN, CDR2 SVGIG (reference sequence). With V trimmed by 6 bases and J by 7 bases, 7 bases remained unmatched. The CDR3 totals 14 residues. CDR3 nucleotide sequence: TGTGCCTGTCGGACTAGCGGGAGAACAAATACGCAGTATTTT. This sequence encodes CACRTSGRTNTQYF.

By sample fraction, this clone is large. This chain uses TRBV28 with TRBJ2-1; D not certain. V shed 4 bases and J shed 9 bases, with 4 bases lying between them. The CDR3 is 10 residues long. Per germline, CDR1 MDHEN and CDR2 SYDVKM. The CDR3 sequence: CASSYGEQFF. DNA for the CDR3: TGTGCCAGCAGTTACGGTGAGCAGTTCTTC.

CDR3 protein: CASSIGGAASYEQYF. The CDR3 bases are TGTGCCAGCAGTATTGGGGGGGCGGCCTCCTACGAGCAGTACTTC. The chain employs TRBV6-5 and TRBJ2-7; tentatively, D is TRBD2 (7 bases). This CDR3 is built from 15 residues. From germline, CDR1 is MNHEY and CDR2 SVGAGI. Trimming stripped 5 bases from V and 0 bases from J, with 14 bases between.

CDR3 in DNA: TGTGCCAGCTCACCGGGCAGGGCTCATGAAGCTTTCTTT. Translation gives CASSPGRAHEAFF. V gene TRBV18 combines with J gene TRBJ1-1; D perhaps matches TRBD1 (5 bases). Trimming cost V 3 bases and J 7 bases, with 12 bases left between them. The CDR3 is made up of 13 amino acids. Germline CDR1 and CDR2: KGHSH and LQKENI. The variable domain in full, with the rest retrieved from reference TRBV18 and TRBJ1-1, is NAGVMQNPRHLVRRRGQEARLRCSPMKGHSHVYWYRQLPEEGLKFMVYLQKENIIDESGMPKERFSAEFPKEGPSILRIQQVVRGDSAAYFCASSPGRAHEAFFGQGTRLTVV.

The chain uses TRBV6-5 and TRBJ2-7; D may be TRBD1 or TRBD2 (5 bases each). Trimming removed 8 bases from V and 5 bases from J, with 19 bases in between. The germline CDR1 and CDR2 sequences are MNHEY and SVGAGI. The CDR3 covers 14 residues. CDR3: CASLPGARGNEQYF. Here the CDR3 DNA reads TGTGCCAGCCTCCCCGGGGCTAGGGGCAACGAGCAGTACTTC.